The 25 T cell receptor beta chains below come from one sample, sequenced in a study of naive and memory T cell subsets. Their specific antigens are unknown. Study-wide results and caveats: Especially in CD8 cells, naive repertoires contained a few larger clonotypes, possibly CD45RA-re-expressing memory cells.

An equimolar mix of two oligonucleotides served as the beta constant-region primer for TRBC1 and TRBC2. Ligated cDNA was amplified by four rounds of PCR with nested alpha and beta constant-region primers and SP2. Each CDR3 protein gets one entry after TCRdb re-called the UMI-ligation and nested PCR reads with MiXCR. The sample contains some 82,000 distinct CDR3 sequences, 11% of which appear only once. Specimen: naive CD4+ T cells from blood. The receptors originated from a human donor in good health.

This clonotype was seen at least ten times. The chain combines TRBV20-1 with TRBJ2-3; D is ambiguous. The CDR3 loop spans 12 amino acids. Trimming pared 6 bases from V and 0 bases from J, leaving 7 bases between. Looked up from germline, CDR1 is DFQATT and CDR2 is SNEGSKA (reference sequence). The CDR3 spells CSALLSTDTQYF. The CDR3 DNA follows: TGCAGTGCCCTGCTTAGCACAGATACGCAGTATTTT.

The chain is built from TRBV2 and TRBJ2-1; 11 bases fit TRBD2. The trim removed 6 bases at V and 4 bases at J, leaving 5 bases unmatched. There are 15 residues in the CDR3. CDR1 and CDR2 (germline): SNHLY, FYNNEI. The CDR3 DNA reads as TGTGCCAGCAGGCCTACTAGCGGGAGTTACAATGAGCAGTTCTTC. This sequence encodes CASRPTSGSYNEQFF. Supplemented by reference TRBV2 and TRBJ2-1, the full variable domain reads EPEVTQTPSHQVTQMGQEVILRCVPISNHLYFYWYRQILGQKVEFLVSFYNNEISEKSEIFDDQFSVERPDGSNFTLKIRSTKLEDSAMYFCASRPTSGSYNEQFFGPGTRLTVL.

For the CDR3, the DNA is TGCGCCAGCAGCCAGAACAGGGGTTTGAATACGCAGTATTTT. Translated: CASSQNRGLNTQYF. The rearrangement uses TRBV4-3 and TRBJ2-3; TRBD1 agrees at 7 bases. Germline CDR1 is LGHNA and CDR2 is YSLEER. V lost 3 bases, J lost 7 bases, and 7 bases stayed unmatched. The CDR3 is made up of 14 amino acids.

The chain combines TRBV30 with TRBJ1-1; no firm D call. The germline V gene encodes CDR1 GTSNPN and CDR2 SVGIG (reference sequence). V was pared by 2 bases and J by 4 bases, with 14 bases between. This CDR3 is 14 amino acids long. This CDR3 is CAWSFGSKSTEAFF. The CDR3 DNA follows: TGTGCCTGGAGTTTCGGCAGTAAGAGCACTGAAGCTTTCTTT.

This clonotype was observed at least ten times. The rearrangement uses TRBV29-1 and TRBJ1-2, with D perhaps TRBD1 (6 bases). CDR1 and CDR2 from the germline V gene are SQVTM and ANQGSEA. The CDR3 sequence is 13 residues long. V was clipped by 6 bases and J by 1 base, with 12 bases between them. CDR3 amino acids: CSVPDRSNYGYTF. The CDR3 DNA reads TGCAGCGTCCCTGACAGGAGTAACTATGGCTACACCTTC.

The chain employs TRBV10-3 and TRBJ1-1, with a tentative D call TRBD1 (6 bases). Trimming left V 4 bases short and J 0 bases short, with 9 bases between. Germline assignment: CDR1 ENHRY and CDR2 SYGVKD. This CDR3 region has 14 residues. CDR3 sequence: CAISGTAMNTEAFF. The CDR3 DNA reads TGTGCCATCAGTGGGACAGCAATGAACACTGAAGCTTTCTTT.

The chain has TRBV5-4 and TRBJ2-3, with D possibly TRBD1 on 6 matching bases. V dropped 1 base and J dropped 3 bases, with 12 bases sitting between them. Germline V gene sequence: CDR1 SGHNT, CDR2 YYREEE (reference sequence). The CDR3 runs to 15 residues. The CDR3 DNA sequence: TGTGCCAGCAGCTTGACAGGGCTGACGACAGATACGCAGTATTTT. This codes for CASSLTGLTTDTQYF.

This clonotype was seen at least ten times. The chain couples TRBV28 to TRBJ1-6; no reliable D call. V lost 5 bases and J lost 8, with 16 bases in between. This CDR3 spans 15 amino acids. Germline-derived CDR1 and CDR2 are MDHEN and SYDVKM. Written as DNA, the CDR3 is TGTGCCAGCAGTCCATGGACCTCCCGGGATTCACCCCTCCACTTT. It encodes CASSPWTSRDSPLHF.

V is TRBV27 and J is TRBJ1-2; 9 bases are shared with TRBD1. Unmatched junction bases numbered 4, after V lost 2 bases and J lost 6 bases. Germline lookup yields CDR1 MNHEY and CDR2 SMNVEV (reference sequence). CDR3 size: 14 residues. The CDR3 nucleotides are TGTGCCAGCAGTTTACATAGGACAGGGGATGGCTACACCTTC. Protein: CASSLHRTGDGYTF.

The chain is built from TRBV7-9 and TRBJ1-5; the D gene is possibly TRBD1 (5 bases). The germline CDR1 and CDR2 sequences are SEHNR and FQNEAQ (reference sequence). V lost 0 bases to trimming and J lost 3 bases, with 9 bases between them. The CDR3 consists of 15 residues. The CDR3 nucleotides are TGTGCCAGCAGCTTAGCAGACAGCTACAATCAGCCCCAGCATTTT. Translation gives CASSLADSYNQPQHF.

Notes on this clonotype: The junction departs from germline at one end; a sequencing error may be responsible. The chain combines TRBV12-3 or TRBV12-4 with TRBJ2-3; TRBD2 might be the D (6 bases). This CDR3 is 15 amino acids long. CDR3 nucleotide sequence: TGTACCAGCAGTTTTGGGGGGACGGGCACAGATACGCAGTATTTT. Protein: CTSSFGGTGTDTQYF.

This clonotype was counted at least ten times. The chain joins TRBV29-1 to TRBJ2-5; D possibly corresponds to TRBD2 (6 bases). The germline V gene has CDR1 SQVTM and CDR2 ANQGSEA. This CDR3 contains 12 residues. Trimming stripped 7 bases from V and 0 bases from J, with 9 bases between. In nucleotides, the CDR3 is TGCAGCGCCAGGACTAACCAAGAGACCCAGTACTTC. This codes for CSARTNQETQYF. The complete variable domain, with remaining parts taken from reference TRBV29-1 and TRBJ2-5, reads SAVISQKPSRDICQRGTSLTIQCQVDSQVTMMFWYRQQPGQSLTLIATANQGSEATYESGFVIDKFPISRPNLTFSTLTVSNMSPEDSSIYLCSARTNQETQYFGPGTRLLVL.

This clonotype was detected many times. The chain has TRBV5-5 and TRBJ2-3; D ambiguous. CDR1 is SGHKS and CDR2 is YYEKEE in the germline V gene (reference sequence). V was pared by 4 bases and J by 0 bases, with 9 bases between. This CDR3 region has 14 residues. The CDR3 is CASSKTPSTDTQYF. CDR3 DNA: TGTGCCAGCAGCAAGACCCCGAGCACAGATACGCAGTATTTT. The whole variable domain, remainder taken from reference TRBV5-5 and TRBJ2-3, is DAGVTQSPTHLIKTRGQQVTLRCSPISGHKSVSWYQQVLGQGPQFIFQYYEKEERGRGNFPDRFSARQFPNYSSELNVNALLLGDSALYLCASSKTPSTDTQYFGPGTRLTVL.

V gene TRBV23-1 combines with J gene TRBJ2-1; 8 positions match TRBD2. TRBV23-1 is an ORF, with its function uncertain. This CDR3 has 15 residues. Trimming took 6 bases from V and 7 from J; bases not matched to a gene: 11. CDR3 nucleotide sequence: TGCGCCAGCAGCCCCGGGACTAGTGCTAAAAATGAGCAGTTCTTC. Translating it yields CASSPGTSAKNEQFF.

Only a few counts were recorded for this clonotype. This chain joins TRBV29-1 and TRBJ2-2, with D possibly being TRBD1 or TRBD2 (7 bases each). The CDR3 has 14 residues. Germline V gene sequence: CDR1 SQVTM, CDR2 ANQGSEA. V dropped 5 bases and J dropped 4 bases, with 14 bases sitting between them. The CDR3 bases are TGCAGCGTTTGGGAGGGGGCGAGCACCGGGGAGCTGTTTTTT. Its protein is CSVWEGASTGELFF.

This clonotype was observed a few times. This sequence joins TRBV4-3 and TRBJ1-4; D might be TRBD1 (5 bases). Germline lookup yields CDR1 LGHNA and CDR2 YSLEER. Trimming shortened V by 0 bases and J by 9 bases, and 20 bases separated the two germline ends. The CDR3 has 17 amino acids. DNA of the CDR3: TGCGCCAGCAGCCAAGATTCCCCGGGACCGTGGACTCAAAAACTGTTTTTT. It is translated as CASSQDSPGPWTQKLFF.

This clonotype has more than one count but fewer than ten. The CDR3 region is CSASERYGYTF. In DNA form, the CDR3 reads TGCAGTGCTTCAGAGAGATATGGCTACACCTTC. The V call is TRBV20-1, the J call TRBJ1-2; D is unclear. V was cut by 5 bases and J by 5 bases, with 9 bases left in between. The CDR3 spans 11 residues. The germline V gene encodes CDR1 DFQATT and CDR2 SNEGSKA (reference sequence).

This clonotype was seen more than once but under ten times. The rearrangement links TRBV29-1 to TRBJ1-1; D gene uncertain. V lost 2 bases and J lost 5, with 15 bases in between. The CDR3 consists of 14 residues. The germline V gene has CDR1 SQVTM and CDR2 ANQGSEA. The CDR3 DNA reads as TGCAGCGTTGAAACGGGTCCCCGACGGACTGAAGCTTTCTTT. As protein: CSVETGPRRTEAFF.

The CDR3 bases are TGTGCCAGCAGCCGAGAAGGGGATCAGCCCCAGCATTTT. The encoded protein is CASSREGDQPQHF. V and J are TRBV6-2 or TRBV6-3 and TRBJ1-5; D may be TRBD1 (5 bases). This CDR3 spans 13 amino acids. From germline, CDR1 is MNHEY and CDR2 SVGEGT. V was shortened by 6 bases and J by 5 bases, with 11 bases between the two germline ends.

V is TRBV7-2 and J is TRBJ2-3; TRBD1 aligns across 8 bases. The CDR3 spans 15 residues. CDR1 and CDR2 (germline): SGHTA, FQGNSA. J lost 3 bases, V lost 5 bases, and 7 bases had no gene match. The CDR3 DNA follows: TGTGCCAGCAGCCCCTGGACAGGGAGGACAGATACGCAGTATTTT. It translates to CASSPWTGRTDTQYF.

This clonotype has at least ten counts. The rearrangement joins TRBV7-2 to TRBJ1-5; D is perhaps TRBD1 (5 bases). The V gene's germline CDR1 is SGHTA and CDR2 FQGNSA. The V end was cut by 6 bases, the J end by 2 bases, with 11 bases between. The CDR3 has 14 residues. The CDR3 bases are TGTGCCAGCAGTTTGGGGGGAGGCAATCAGCCCCAGCATTTT. This translates into CASSLGGGNQPQHF.

The chain recombines TRBV5-4 with TRBJ2-7; 8 nucleotides agree with TRBD2. The CDR3 runs 14 residues. Unmatched junction bases numbered 8, after V lost 3 bases and J lost 6 bases. Per the germline V gene, CDR1 is SGHNT and CDR2 is YYREEE (reference sequence). The CDR3: CASSSLGLALEQYF. The CDR3 DNA sequence: TGTGCCAGCAGCTCCCTAGGACTAGCCCTCGAGCAGTACTTC. The full variable domain, rest sourced from reference TRBV5-4 and TRBJ2-7, is ETGVTQSPTHLIKTRGQQVTLRCSSQSGHNTVSWYQQALGQGPQFIFQYYREEENGRGNFPPRFSGLQFPNYSSELNVNALELDDSALYLCASSSLGLALEQYFGPGTRLTVT.

The table lists this clonotype with many counts. The rearrangement links TRBV6-6 to TRBJ2-7, with D possibly being TRBD2 (6 bases). This CDR3 contains 13 residues. Trimming took 8 bases from V and 3 from J, leaving 14 bases between them. Germline V CDR1 and CDR2: MNHNY, SVGAGI (reference sequence). The CDR3, as DNA: TGTGCCAGCTCCGGGACTGTGGACTACGAGCAGTACTTC. The encoded protein is CASSGTVDYEQYF.

This clonotype showed up just a few times. V usage is TRBV5-1 and J usage is TRBJ2-5; D call uncertain. The CDR3 consists of 15 residues. V was clipped by 4 bases and J by 4 bases, with 17 bases between them. Germline values: CDR1 SGHRS, CDR2 YFSETQ. Here the CDR3 DNA reads TGCGCCAGCAGCCTTTCAGGAACGGTCCCAGAGACCCAGTACTTC. Its protein is CASSLSGTVPETQYF.

The chain couples TRBV3-1 to TRBJ1-4, with 11 bases matching TRBD1. The CDR3 has 15 residues. Germline CDR1 is LGHDT and CDR2 is YNNKEL (reference sequence). V dropped 3 bases and J dropped 7; count of bases not matched to a gene: 4. The CDR3 DNA sequence: TGTGCCAGCAGCCACTCCGGGACAGGGGGTGAAAAACTGTTTTTT. This translates into CASSHSGTGGEKLFF. The entire variable domain, with the rest obtained from reference TRBV3-1 and TRBJ1-4, is as follows: DTAVSQTPKYLVTQMGNDKSIKCEQNLGHDTMYWYKQDSKKFLKIMFSYNNKELIINETVPNRFSPKSPDKAHLNLHINSLELGDSAVYFCASSHSGTGGEKLFFGSGTQLSVL.